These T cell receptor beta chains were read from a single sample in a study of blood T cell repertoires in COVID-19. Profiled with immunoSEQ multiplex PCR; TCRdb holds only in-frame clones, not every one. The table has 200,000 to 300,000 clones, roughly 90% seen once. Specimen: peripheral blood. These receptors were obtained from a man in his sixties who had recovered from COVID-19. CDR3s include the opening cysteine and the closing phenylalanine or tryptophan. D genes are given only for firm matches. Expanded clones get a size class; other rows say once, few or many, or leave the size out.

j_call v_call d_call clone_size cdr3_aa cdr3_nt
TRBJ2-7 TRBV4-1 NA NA CASSQLLLAGYEQYF TGCGCCAGCAGCCAACTATTACTAGCTGGCTACGAGCAGTACTTC
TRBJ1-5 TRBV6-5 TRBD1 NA CASRAGQGMGQPQHF TGTGCCAGCAGGGCGGGACAGGGGATGGGGCAGCCCCAGCATTTT
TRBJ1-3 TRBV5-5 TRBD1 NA CASSLGQGLGDTIYF TGTGCCAGCAGTTTAGGACAGGGCCTGGGGGACACCATATATTTT
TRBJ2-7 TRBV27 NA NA CASSYSTNYEQYF TGTGCCAGCAGTTATTCTACCAACTACGAGCAGTACTTC
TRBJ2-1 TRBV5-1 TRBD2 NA CASSSSGTNYNEQFF TGCGCCAGCAGCTCGTCCGGGACTAACTACAATGAGCAGTTCTTC
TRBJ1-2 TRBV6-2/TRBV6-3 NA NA CASSITGVVYGYTF TGTGCCAGCAGCATAACAGGAGTAGTCTATGGCTACACCTTC
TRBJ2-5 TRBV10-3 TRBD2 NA CAISEPAGGKETQYF TGTGCCATCAGTGAGCCAGCGGGGGGAAAAGAGACCCAGTACTTC
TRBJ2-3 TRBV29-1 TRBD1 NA CTLSAGTGIMDTQYF TGCACCCTATCAGCCGGGACAGGTATCATGGATACGCAGTATTTT
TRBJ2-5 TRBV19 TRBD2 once CASSIDGGEETQYF TGTGCCAGTAGTATAGACGGGGGGGAGGAGACCCAGTACTTC
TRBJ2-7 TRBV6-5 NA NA CASSYGHPYEQYF TGTGCCAGCAGTTACGGACACCCCTACGAGCAGTACTTC
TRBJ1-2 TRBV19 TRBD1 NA CASSMEGQGNYGYTF TGTGCCAGTAGTATGGAGGGACAGGGGAACTATGGCTACACCTTC
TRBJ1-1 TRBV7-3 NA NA CASSWGGDTEAFF TGTGCCAGCAGCTGGGGAGGGGACACTGAAGCTTTCTTT
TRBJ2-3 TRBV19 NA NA CASSIAQATDTQYF TGTGCCAGTAGTATAGCACAGGCCACAGATACGCAGTATTTT
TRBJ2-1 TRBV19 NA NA CASSIEAGAYNEQFF TGTGCCAGTAGTATAGAAGCGGGTGCTTACAATGAGCAGTTCTTC
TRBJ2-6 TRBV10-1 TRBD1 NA CASSVTCYRGLGANVLTF TGCGCCAGCAGTGTTACCTGTTACAGGGGGCTTGGGGCCAACGTCCTGACTTTC
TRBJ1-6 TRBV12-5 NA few CASCLVTGVSSPLHF TGTGCTAGTTGTTTGGTGACGGGGGTTAGTTCACCCCTCCACTTT
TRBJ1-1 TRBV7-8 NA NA CASSLGGLNTEAFF TGTGCCAGCAGCTTAGGGGGCTTGAACACTGAAGCTTTCTTT
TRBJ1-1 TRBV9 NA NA CASRQDLLNTEAFF TGTGCCAGCAGACAGGACCTTTTGAACACTGAAGCTTTCTTT
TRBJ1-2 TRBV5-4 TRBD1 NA CASSWTDRDGYTF TGTGCCAGCAGTTGGACGGACAGGGATGGCTACACCTTC
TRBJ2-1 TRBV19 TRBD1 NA CASNRGSYNEQFF TGTGCCAGTAACAGGGGCTCCTACAATGAGCAGTTCTTC
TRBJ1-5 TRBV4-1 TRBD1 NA CASSHGQGEGKPQHF TGCGCCAGCAGCCACGGACAGGGGGAAGGTAAGCCCCAGCATTTT
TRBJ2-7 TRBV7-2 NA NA CASSLALPGPNYEQYF TGTGCCAGCAGCTTAGCGTTACCGGGTCCCAATTACGAGCAGTACTTC
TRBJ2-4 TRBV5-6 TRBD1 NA CASTEQGRSKNIQYF TGTGCCAGCACCGAACAGGGGCGGTCCAAAAACATTCAGTACTTC
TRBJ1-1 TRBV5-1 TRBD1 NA CASSLWTGLNTEAFF TGCGCCAGCAGCTTGTGGACAGGACTGAACACTGAAGCTTTCTTT
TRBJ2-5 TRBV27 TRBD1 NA CASRRTGAGYQETQYF TGTGCCAGCAGACGGACAGGGGCGGGGTACCAAGAGACCCAGTACTTC
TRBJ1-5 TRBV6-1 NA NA CASSERWGAYSNQPQHF TGTGCCAGCAGTGAAAGGTGGGGCGCCTATAGCAATCAGCCCCAGCATTTT
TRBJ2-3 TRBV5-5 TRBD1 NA CASRKTGVRTDTQYF TGTGCCAGCAGGAAGACAGGGGTCCGCACAGATACGCAGTATTTT
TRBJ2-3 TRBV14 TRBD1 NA CASSQEGTGRRTDTQYF TGTGCCAGCAGCCAAGAAGGGACAGGGAGACGCACAGATACGCAGTATTTT
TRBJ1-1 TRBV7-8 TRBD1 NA CASSLGTGTLLNTEAFF TGTGCCAGCAGCTTAGGGACAGGTACCCTACTTAACACTGAAGCTTTCTTT
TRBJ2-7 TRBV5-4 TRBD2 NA CASSTRTSGVAYEQYF TGTGCCAGCAGCACCCGGACTAGCGGGGTCGCCTACGAGCAGTACTTC
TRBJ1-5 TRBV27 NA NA CASSKQDQIQPQHF TGTGCCAGCAGTAAGCAGGATCAGATCCAGCCCCAGCATTTT
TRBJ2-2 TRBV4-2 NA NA CASSRTGTGELFF TGTGCCAGCAGCCGCACAGGCACCGGGGAGCTGTTTTTT
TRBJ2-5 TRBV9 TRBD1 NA CASSLDRGKQETQYF TGTGCCAGCAGCCTAGACAGGGGGAAGCAAGAGACCCAGTACTTC
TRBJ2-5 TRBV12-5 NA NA CASGLNPGMETQYF TGTGCTAGTGGTTTGAACCCAGGGATGGAGACCCAGTACTTC
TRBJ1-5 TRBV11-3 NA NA CASSRGYSNQPQHF TGTGCCAGCAGCAGAGGGTACAGCAATCAGCCCCAGCATTTT
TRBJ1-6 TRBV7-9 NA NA CASSQGETPLHF TGTGCCAGCAGCCAGGGCGAGACACCCCTCCACTTT
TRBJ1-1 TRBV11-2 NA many CASSQTTGNTEAFF TGTGCCAGCAGCCAGACGACAGGGAACACTGAAGCTTTCTTT
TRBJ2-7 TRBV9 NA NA CASSVNAGNYEQYF TGTGCCAGCAGCGTAAATGCAGGAAACTACGAGCAGTACTTC